This TCR beta chain was recovered during a study of vaccination effects on CD4 cells after COVID-19. ViraFEST used viral peptide pools to expand antigen-specific CD4+ T cells before sequencing. Subsequent to a culture period of around 10 days, CD4+ T cells were isolated. Infection dated between March and December 2020, before the Alpha, Beta and Delta variants reached the United States. Produced via immunoSEQ multiplex PCR; TCRdb's table is partial and in-frame only. The sample lists 24,000 or so clones, 69% occurring once. CDR1 SGHRS and CDR2 YFSETQ come from the germline V gene. The CDR3 is made up of 16 amino acids. Trimming removed 0 bases from V and 2 bases from J, with 11 bases in between. A note on this clone: Its target is not known.

This sequence originates from a human donor who had a prior SARS-CoV-2 infection. The chain employs TRBV5-1 and TRBJ2-2, with D hard to call. The sample was CD4+ T cells from PBMCs cultured with SARS-CoV-2 spike peptides, taken before COVID-19 vaccination. DNA for the CDR3: TGCGCCAGCAGCTTGGTTTTCGGCAGTAACACCGGGGAGCTGTTTTTT. Translation gives CASSLVFGSNTGELFF.